This T cell receptor (beta chain) was identified during a study of molecular identifiers for immune sequencing clone quantification. Sequencing libraries of naive CD8 cells derived from around 20,000 to 1,000,000 sorted cells with 10%, 30% or 50% RNA. TCRdb fed the PCR reads into MiXCR, producing one record per CDR3 protein. The table lists about 640,000 distinct CDR3 sequences, approximately 20% of them singletons. About this clonotype itself: The antigen is undetermined. No conserved phenylalanine or tryptophan is present at the end of the CDR3, so a read error is the likely explanation.

Study results and limitations: Molecules of identical TCR sharing a barcode could underestimate highly expanded clone sizes. Whereas naive cells kept under 1% of molecules in clones above 20 RNA copies, such clones held over 99% in effectors.

CDR1 is PRHDT, CDR2 FYEKMQ, per germline (reference sequence). The CDR3 spans 14 residues. V was cut by 5 bases and J by 5 bases, with 14 bases left in between. V and J are TRBV13 and TRBJ2-3; D call uncertain. This receptor was identified in a human donor in good health. Some libraries in this study had Jurkat cell RNA spiked in. Specimen: naive CD8+ T cells from blood, with Jurkat cell RNA spiked in. Subset noted: FACS-sorted CD8+CD4-CCR7+CD45RA+ naive T cells. Here the CDR3 reads CASSPSPNQDTQYL. The CDR3 coding sequence is TGTGCCAGCAGCCCCTCGCCGAACCAAGATACGCAGTATCTT.